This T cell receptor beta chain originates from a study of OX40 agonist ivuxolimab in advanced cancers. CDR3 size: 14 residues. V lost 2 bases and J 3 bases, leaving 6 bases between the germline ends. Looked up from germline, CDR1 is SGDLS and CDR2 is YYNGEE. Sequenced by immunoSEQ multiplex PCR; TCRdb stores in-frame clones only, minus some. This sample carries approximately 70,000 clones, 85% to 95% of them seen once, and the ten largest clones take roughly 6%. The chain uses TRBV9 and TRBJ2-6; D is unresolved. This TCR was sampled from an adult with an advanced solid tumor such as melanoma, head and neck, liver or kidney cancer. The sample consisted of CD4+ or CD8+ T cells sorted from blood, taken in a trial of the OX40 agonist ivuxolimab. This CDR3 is CASSVSGGANVLTF. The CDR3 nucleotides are TGTGCCAGCAGCGTGTCAGGTGGGGCCAACGTCCTGACTTTC.